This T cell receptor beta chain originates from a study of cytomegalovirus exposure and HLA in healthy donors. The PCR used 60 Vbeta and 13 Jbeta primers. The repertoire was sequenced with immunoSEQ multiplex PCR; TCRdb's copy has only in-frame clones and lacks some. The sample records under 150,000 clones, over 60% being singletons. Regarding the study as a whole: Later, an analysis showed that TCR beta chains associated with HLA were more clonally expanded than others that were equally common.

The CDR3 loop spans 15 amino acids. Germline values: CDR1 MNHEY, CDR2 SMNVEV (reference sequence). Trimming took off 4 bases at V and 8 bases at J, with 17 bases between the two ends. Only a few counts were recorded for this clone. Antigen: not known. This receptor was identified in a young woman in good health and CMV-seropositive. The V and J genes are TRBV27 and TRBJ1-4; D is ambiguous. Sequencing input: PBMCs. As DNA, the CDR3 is TGTGCCAGCAGTTCCCACCGGGGAGGAAAAGAAAAACTGTTTTTT. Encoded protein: CASSSHRGGKEKLFF.